These 2 T cell receptor beta chains originate from one sample sequenced in a study of T-cell reconstitution after alpha-beta-depleted transplantation in children. As it was prepared, the TCRbeta library received unique molecular identifiers. TCRdb analysed the PCR reads with MiXCR anew, one entry per CDR3 protein. Among around 670,000 distinct CDR3 sequences listed, approximately 14% were seen once. The specimen was PBMCs, collected before TCRalphabeta/CD19-depleted stem cell transplant. The origin of the receptors is a girl aged 2 to 9 with congenital amegakaryocytic thrombocytopenia, due to receive a stem cell transplant.

This clonotype has at least ten counts. This chain joins TRBV7-3 and TRBJ2-1; D not resolved. Germline CDR1 SGHTA, CDR2 FQGTGA. With 1 base removed from V and 6 bases from J, the gap between germline ends came to 10 bases. This CDR3 comprises 14 residues. The CDR3 DNA follows: TGTGCCAGCAGCTTAAGGTTGGGATTCAATGAGCAGTTCTTC. It yields the protein CASSLRLGFNEQFF. Combining the CDR3 with reference TRBV7-3 and TRBJ2-1 gives the whole variable domain GAGVSQTPSNKVTEKGKYVELRCDPISGHTALYWYRQSLGQGPEFLIYFQGTGAADDSGLPNDRFFAVRPEGSVSTLKIQRTERGDSAVYLCASSLRLGFNEQFFGPGTRLTVL.

This clonotype was detected only a few times. The gene calls are TRBV5-1 and TRBJ2-1; TRBD1 aligns across 8 bases. The CDR3 consists of 17 residues. The germline CDR1 and CDR2 sequences are SGHRS and YFSETQ. V shed 0 bases and J 0 bases; nucleotides not matched to a gene: 5. The CDR3 protein is CASSLAQGAYSYNEQFF. DNA of the CDR3: TGCGCCAGCAGCTTGGCCCAGGGGGCCTACTCCTACAATGAGCAGTTCTTC.